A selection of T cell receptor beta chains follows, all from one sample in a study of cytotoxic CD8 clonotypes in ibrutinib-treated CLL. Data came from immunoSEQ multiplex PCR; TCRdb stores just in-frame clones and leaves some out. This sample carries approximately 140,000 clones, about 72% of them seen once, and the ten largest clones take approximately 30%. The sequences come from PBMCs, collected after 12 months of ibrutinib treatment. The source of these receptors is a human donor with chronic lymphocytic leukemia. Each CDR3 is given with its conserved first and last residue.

cdr3_aa: CASSQDLGQPSYEQYF
j_call: TRBJ2-7
v_call: TRBV4-3

cdr3_aa: CAISETRTEQYF
j_call: TRBJ2-7
v_call: TRBV10-3

cdr3_aa: CASSLSVRVGYEQYF
j_call: TRBJ2-7
v_call: TRBV27

cdr3_aa: CASSNRDGSNTEAFF
j_call: TRBJ1-1
v_call: TRBV21-1

cdr3_aa: CASSFGDYNEQFF
j_call: TRBJ2-1
v_call: TRBV27

cdr3_aa: CASTADPGGNSPLHF
j_call: TRBJ1-6
v_call: TRBV19

cdr3_aa: CASSSLGQGFTGELFF
j_call: TRBJ2-2
v_call: TRBV7-2

cdr3_aa: CASSPGTKWVNTEAFF
j_call: TRBJ1-1
v_call: TRBV18

cdr3_aa: CASSPYRFREDTIYF
j_call: TRBJ1-3
v_call: TRBV27

cdr3_aa: CASSLEVLETQYF
j_call: TRBJ2-5
v_call: TRBV11-2

cdr3_aa: CASSLEPSGGGETQYF
j_call: TRBJ2-5
v_call: TRBV7-8

cdr3_aa: CASSVGSGRASIYNEQFF
j_call: TRBJ2-1
v_call: TRBV2

cdr3_aa: CASSLRWTGNTEAFF
j_call: TRBJ1-1
v_call: TRBV7-2

cdr3_aa: CSVRGAYSGNTIYF
j_call: TRBJ1-3
v_call: TRBV29-1

cdr3_aa: CASSPRRGTEAFF
j_call: TRBJ1-1
v_call: TRBV6-1

cdr3_aa: CASSIMRQSSYEQYF
j_call: TRBJ2-7
v_call: TRBV19

cdr3_aa: CASRLVSGGADEQFF
j_call: TRBJ2-1
v_call: TRBV12-2

cdr3_aa: CASSTKYPGPHMIDTQYF
j_call: TRBJ2-3
v_call: TRBV19

cdr3_aa: CASSFRLAGGGEQYF
j_call: NA
v_call: TRBV27

cdr3_aa: CSVYSPNTEAFF
j_call: TRBJ1-1
v_call: TRBV29-1

cdr3_aa: CASGAQGAYNEQFF
j_call: TRBJ2-1
v_call: TRBV12-5

cdr3_aa: CASSESGGVGTYEQYF
j_call: TRBJ2-7
v_call: TRBV2

cdr3_aa: CASSLTSTDTQYF
j_call: TRBJ2-3
v_call: TRBV5-1

cdr3_aa: CASRQALGEKLFF
j_call: TRBJ1-4
v_call: TRBV2

cdr3_aa: CASSRKKGGFEREVLGRYEQYF
j_call: TRBJ2-7
v_call: TRBV21-1

cdr3_aa: CATSSLSWAARNSGNTIYF
j_call: TRBJ1-3
v_call: TRBV15

cdr3_aa: CASSLQGGNTEAFF
j_call: TRBJ1-1
v_call: TRBV7-9

cdr3_aa: CASSLGTGPAYEQYF
j_call: TRBJ2-7
v_call: TRBV7-9

cdr3_aa: CSVEGGEYGYTF
j_call: TRBJ1-2
v_call: TRBV29-1

cdr3_aa: CASSPPGPVEQYF
j_call: TRBJ2-7
v_call: TRBV18

cdr3_aa: CASSRTLGTDTQYF
j_call: TRBJ2-3
v_call: TRBV5-1

cdr3_aa: CATGPKIDSNEQFF
j_call: TRBJ2-1
v_call: TRBV10-3

cdr3_aa: CASSLGPGQGAYEQYF
j_call: TRBJ2-7
v_call: TRBV7-9

cdr3_aa: CASSLRADEKLFF
j_call: TRBJ1-4
v_call: TRBV5-1

cdr3_aa: CASSLARGLAGEETQYF
j_call: TRBJ2-5
v_call: TRBV7-9

cdr3_aa: CAIRKGQGVRETQYF
j_call: TRBJ2-5
v_call: TRBV10-3

cdr3_aa: CASSQSGTRFSDTQYF
j_call: TRBJ2-3
v_call: TRBV23-1

cdr3_aa: CATSRDHGAETQYF
j_call: TRBJ2-5
v_call: TRBV15

cdr3_aa: CASSDSRGDTEAFF
j_call: TRBJ1-1
v_call: TRBV6-4

cdr3_aa: CASSYRRDYGYTF
j_call: TRBJ1-2
v_call: TRBV6-4

cdr3_aa: CASSEAGTGNYGYTF
j_call: TRBJ1-2
v_call: TRBV6-1

cdr3_aa: CASSTPGQVPYEQYF
j_call: TRBJ2-7
v_call: TRBV28

cdr3_aa: CASSLRADYNEQFF
j_call: TRBJ2-1
v_call: TRBV7-3

cdr3_aa: CAPAALRGMNTEAFF
j_call: TRBJ1-1
v_call: TRBV27

cdr3_aa: CASSLSKLTGQRRTDTQYF
j_call: TRBJ2-3
v_call: TRBV27

cdr3_aa: CASSLSSGYEQYF
j_call: TRBJ2-7
v_call: TRBV5-1

cdr3_aa: CASNPGQSNEKLFF
j_call: TRBJ1-4
v_call: TRBV5-5

cdr3_aa: CAWSTGQGENQPQHF
j_call: TRBJ1-5
v_call: TRBV30

cdr3_aa: CASSYGGGAGQPQHF
j_call: TRBJ1-5
v_call: TRBV6-5

cdr3_aa: CASSVDSYNSPLHF
j_call: TRBJ1-6
v_call: TRBV9